The subject of this entry is one T cell receptor beta chain. Sample-barcoded 5' priming and a J-beta primer mix drove a second PCR of 7 to 11 cycles. TCRdb reanalysed the 5' RACE reads using MiXCR and keeps one entry per CDR3 protein. The table includes 870,000 or so distinct CDR3 sequences, under 35% detected once. V lost 0 bases and J lost 1, with 13 bases in between. Germline V gene data show CDR1 as LGHNA and CDR2 as YNFKEQ. This CDR3 region has 16 residues. The source of the sample is a study of blood T cells in healthy people across ages. V gene TRBV4-2 combines with J gene TRBJ2-7; unclear D gene. Sequences were obtained from blood. The sequence was obtained from a woman older than 75 in good health. CDR3 in amino acids: CASSQDAARRSYEQYF. As DNA, the CDR3 is TGTGCCAGCAGCCAAGATGCTGCTAGGAGATCCTACGAGCAGTACTTC.